These T cell receptor beta chains were read from a single sample in a study of T cells in Graves' hyperthyroidism and ophthalmopathy. Each CDR3 protein gets one entry after TCRdb re-called the multiplex PCR reads with MiXCR. Of approximately 350,000 distinct CDR3 sequences in the sample, around 15% were seen once. Sample: blood. These receptors originate from a woman in her sixties with Graves' ophthalmopathy. The CDR3 runs from the conserved cysteine through the conserved F or W. Fields, in order: CDR3 protein, CDR3 DNA, J gene, D gene, V gene, clone size. The D gene is left open where the match is weak. Not every row has a clone size; where given, it reads once, few, many or a size class.

CDR3 protein: CSAGTAGQETQYF; CDR3 DNA: TGCAGTGCTGGCACGGCGGGACAAGAGACCCAGTACTTC; J gene: TRBJ2-5; D gene: .; V gene: TRBV20-1; clone size: .
CDR3 protein: CASRPHGGTEAFF; CDR3 DNA: TGTGCCAGCAGGCCTCACGGGGGTACTGAAGCTTTCTTT; J gene: TRBJ1-1; D gene: .; V gene: TRBV6-2/TRBV6-3; clone size: few
CDR3 protein: CASSPLSGGNEQFF; CDR3 DNA: TGTGCCAGCTCACCACTTTCAGGGGGCAATGAGCAGTTCTTC; J gene: TRBJ2-1; D gene: TRBD1; V gene: TRBV18; clone size: .
CDR3 protein: CASSLGLRTDTQYF; CDR3 DNA: TGTGCCAGCAGCCTGGGACTGCGCACAGATACGCAGTATTTT; J gene: TRBJ2-3; D gene: .; V gene: TRBV12-3/TRBV12-4; clone size: .
CDR3 protein: CASSLIGTSSYEQYF; CDR3 DNA: TGTGCCAGCAGCTTAATCGGGACTAGCTCCTACGAGCAGTACTTC; J gene: TRBJ2-7; D gene: TRBD2; V gene: TRBV7-2; clone size: many
CDR3 protein: CASSLEQGEAFF; CDR3 DNA: TGTGCCAGCAGTTTAGAACAGGGCGAAGCTTTCTTT; J gene: TRBJ1-1; D gene: .; V gene: TRBV12-3/TRBV12-4; clone size: many
CDR3 protein: CASSLGGLNQPQHF; CDR3 DNA: TGTGCCAGCAGTTTAGGGGGCCTCAATCAGCCCCAGCATTTT; J gene: TRBJ1-5; D gene: .; V gene: TRBV28; clone size: many
CDR3 protein: CATSDPRGSSYNEQFF; CDR3 DNA: TGTGCCACCAGTGATCCCCGGGGTAGCTCCTACAATGAGCAGTTCTTC; J gene: TRBJ2-1; D gene: .; V gene: TRBV24-1; clone size: many
CDR3 protein: CASSSSGDEQFF; CDR3 DNA: TGTGCCAGCAGCTCTTCCGGAGATGAGCAGTTCTTC; J gene: TRBJ2-1; D gene: .; V gene: TRBV6-1; clone size: .
CDR3 protein: CSASTSPGLAGVRQFF; CDR3 DNA: TGCAGTGCTAGCACTTCTCCGGGACTAGCGGGAGTAAGGCAGTTCTTC; J gene: TRBJ2-1; D gene: TRBD2; V gene: TRBV20-1; clone size: few
CDR3 protein: CAILARNEQYF; CDR3 DNA: TGTGCCATACTAGCCCGCAACGAGCAGTACTTC; J gene: TRBJ2-7; D gene: .; V gene: TRBV3-1; clone size: few
CDR3 protein: CASSYIAETQYF; CDR3 DNA: TGTGCCAGCAGTTACATTGCGGAGACCCAGTACTTC; J gene: TRBJ2-5; D gene: .; V gene: TRBV6-1; clone size: many
CDR3 protein: CASSEVRGGTGELFF; CDR3 DNA: TGTGCCAGCAGTGAAGTCAGGGGGGGAACCGGGGAGCTGTTTTTT; J gene: TRBJ2-2; D gene: .; V gene: TRBV6-1; clone size: few
CDR3 protein: CASSQVWQQETQYF; CDR3 DNA: TGCGCCAGCAGCCAAGTCTGGCAGCAAGAGACCCAGTACTTC; J gene: TRBJ2-5; D gene: .; V gene: TRBV4-1; clone size: few
CDR3 protein: CASHRPRGETQYF; CDR3 DNA: TGTGCCAGTCACAGGCCTCGGGGAGAGACCCAGTACTTC; J gene: TRBJ2-5; D gene: .; V gene: TRBV7-9; clone size: many
CDR3 protein: CASSIPLGYEQYF; CDR3 DNA: TGTGCCAGCAGCATACCACTGGGCTACGAGCAGTACTTC; J gene: TRBJ2-7; D gene: .; V gene: TRBV7-9; clone size: .
CDR3 protein: CASSLMGDYYNEQFF; CDR3 DNA: TGTGCCAGCAGTTTAATGGGCGACTACTACAATGAGCAGTTCTTC; J gene: TRBJ2-1; D gene: .; V gene: TRBV12-3/TRBV12-4; clone size: many
CDR3 protein: CASSQEGQISGNTIYF; CDR3 DNA: TGTGCCAGCAGCCAAGAGGGACAGATCTCTGGAAACACCATATATTTT; J gene: TRBJ1-3; D gene: TRBD1; V gene: TRBV3-1; clone size: many
CDR3 protein: CASSLTGDTQYF; CDR3 DNA: TGTGCCAGCAGCCTAACAGGGGATACGCAGTATTTT; J gene: TRBJ2-3; D gene: .; V gene: TRBV7-3; clone size: many
CDR3 protein: CATSERGGLNTQYF; CDR3 DNA: TGTGCCACCAGTGAGCGAGGGGGACTCAATACGCAGTATTTT; J gene: TRBJ2-3; D gene: .; V gene: TRBV24-1; clone size: .
CDR3 protein: CSARLVPDTQYF; CDR3 DNA: TGCAGTGCTAGACTAGTTCCAGATACGCAGTATTTT; J gene: TRBJ2-3; D gene: .; V gene: TRBV20-1; clone size: .
CDR3 protein: CASSSSQGPNYGYTF; CDR3 DNA: TGTGCCAGCAGTTCTTCCCAGGGTCCTAACTATGGCTACACCTTC; J gene: TRBJ1-2; D gene: .; V gene: TRBV12-3/TRBV12-4; clone size: .
CDR3 protein: CATSRDGGTSGIKQFF; CDR3 DNA: TGTGCCACCAGCAGAGATGGCGGGACTAGCGGGATTAAGCAGTTCTTC; J gene: TRBJ2-1; D gene: TRBD2; V gene: TRBV15; clone size: .
CDR3 protein: CSARGGGGGPYGYTF; CDR3 DNA: TGCAGTGCTAGAGGGGGGGGCGGGGGCCCCTATGGCTACACCTTC; J gene: TRBJ1-2; D gene: .; V gene: TRBV20-1; clone size: .
CDR3 protein: CASSFWGTNEKLFF; CDR3 DNA: TGCGCCAGCAGCTTCTGGGGGACTAATGAAAAACTGTTTTTT; J gene: TRBJ1-4; D gene: .; V gene: TRBV5-1; clone size: few
CDR3 protein: CASSLGPSLDPRGPYEQYF; CDR3 DNA: TGCGCCAGCAGCTTGGGACCGAGCTTGGATCCCCGGGGCCCCTACGAGCAGTACTTC; J gene: TRBJ2-7; D gene: .; V gene: TRBV5-1; clone size: few
CDR3 protein: CASSSRGQGEGYTF; CDR3 DNA: TGTGCCAGCAGTTCTCGAGGGCAGGGTGAGGGCTACACCTTC; J gene: TRBJ1-2; D gene: .; V gene: TRBV7-2; clone size: .